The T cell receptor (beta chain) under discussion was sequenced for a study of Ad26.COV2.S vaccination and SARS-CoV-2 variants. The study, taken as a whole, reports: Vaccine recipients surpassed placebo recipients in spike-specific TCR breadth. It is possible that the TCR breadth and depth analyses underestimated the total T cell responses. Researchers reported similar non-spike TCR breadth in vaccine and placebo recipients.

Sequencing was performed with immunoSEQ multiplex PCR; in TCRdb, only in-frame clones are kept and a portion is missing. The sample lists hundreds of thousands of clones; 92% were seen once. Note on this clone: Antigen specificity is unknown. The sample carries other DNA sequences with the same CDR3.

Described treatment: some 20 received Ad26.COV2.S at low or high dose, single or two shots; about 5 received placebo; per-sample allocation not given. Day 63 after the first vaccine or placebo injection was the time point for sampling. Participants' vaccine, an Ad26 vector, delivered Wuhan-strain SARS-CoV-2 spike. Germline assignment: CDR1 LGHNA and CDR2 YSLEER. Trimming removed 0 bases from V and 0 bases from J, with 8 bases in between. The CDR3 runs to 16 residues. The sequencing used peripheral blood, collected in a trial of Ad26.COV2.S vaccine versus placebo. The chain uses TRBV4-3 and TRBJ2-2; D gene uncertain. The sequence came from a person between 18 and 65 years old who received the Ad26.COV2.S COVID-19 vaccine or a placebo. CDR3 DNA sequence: TGCGCCAGCAGCCAAGAGGCAGGCGCGAACACCGGGGAGCTGTTTTTT. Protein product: CASSQEAGANTGELFF.